The 15 T cell receptor beta chains given below trace back to one sample, sequenced in a study of blood T cell repertoires in COVID-19. Only in-frame clones appear in the TCRdb table, and some are missing; sequencing was by immunoSEQ multiplex PCR. The data show some 170,000 clones, 76% seen once. Sequenced sample: peripheral blood. These receptors were taken from a woman aged 45-59 years with active or convalescent COVID-19.

This clone was counted a few times. The DNA of the CDR3 is TGTGCCAGCCTTTTTGTGGCAGGGGATAATTCACCCCTCCACTTT. Translating it yields CASLFVAGDNSPLHF. The gene calls are TRBV2 and TRBJ1-6; weak D call: TRBD1 (6 bases). Germline lookup yields CDR1 SNHLY and CDR2 FYNNEI. CDR3 size: 15 residues. Trimming took off 8 bases at V and 5 bases at J, with 16 bases between the two ends. The complete variable domain, with remaining parts taken from reference TRBV2 and TRBJ1-6, reads EPEVTQTPSHQVTQMGQEVILRCVPISNHLYFYWYRQILGQKVEFLVSFYNNEISEKSEIFDDQFSVERPDGSNFTLKIRSTKLEDSAMYFCASLFVAGDNSPLHFGNGTRLTVT.

The V gene is TRBV7-2, the J gene TRBJ2-5, with D possibly TRBD2 on 6 matching bases. The V gene lost 6 bases and the J gene lost 1 base, with 9 bases spanning the gap. CDR1 is SGHTA, CDR2 FQGNSA, per germline. This CDR3 has 13 amino acids. CDR3 in DNA: TGTGCCAGCAGAGGTAGCGGCCAAGAGACCCAGTACTTC. It codes for CASRGSGQETQYF.

The J gene is TRBJ2-1, the V gene TRBV28; 10 bases match TRBD1. Germline loops: CDR1 MDHEN, CDR2 SYDVKM. The CDR3 contains 15 residues. V dropped 7 bases and J dropped 5; count of bases not matched to a gene: 8. Here the CDR3 DNA reads TGTGCCAGCAACCCGACAGGGGGCGCTCACAATGAGCAGTTCTTC. The encoded protein is CASNPTGGAHNEQFF.

Only a few counts were recorded for this clone. The chain combines TRBV7-9 with TRBJ1-2, with D hard to call. The CDR3 extends over 15 amino acids. V gave up 2 bases and J gave up 0 bases, with 10 bases separating them. Looked up from germline, CDR1 is SEHNR and CDR2 is FQNEAQ (reference sequence). The CDR3 region has the DNA TGTGCCAGCAGCTTACGTGACGGGTCTAACTATGGCTACACCTTC. Its translation: CASSLRDGSNYGYTF.

The V gene is TRBV30, the J gene TRBJ1-1; the D gene is possibly TRBD1 (5 bases). Per germline, CDR1 GTSNPN and CDR2 SVGIG (reference sequence). This CDR3 has 13 residues. V dropped 5 bases and J dropped 6 bases, with 16 bases sitting between them. The CDR3: CAWRWGGRAEAFF. CDR3 DNA: TGTGCCTGGCGCTGGGGGGGGAGGGCTGAAGCTTTCTTT.

Concerning this clone itself: The junction differs from germline at one of its ends, possibly a read error. The chain combines TRBV11-2 with TRBJ1-2; D ambiguous. Germline V lookup: CDR1 SGHAT, CDR2 FQNNGV. This CDR3 contains 13 residues. In DNA, the CDR3 is TGTGCCAACAGCCAATCGGGTAGCTATGGCTACACCTTC. Protein product: CANSQSGSYGYTF.

The V call is TRBV11-2, the J call TRBJ2-2, with 7 bases that match TRBD2. Unmatched junction bases numbered 10, after V lost 5 bases and J lost 7 bases. This CDR3 has 15 amino acids. CDR1 is SGHAT, CDR2 FQNNGV, per germline. The CDR3 reads CASSPERLAGGELFF. DNA of the CDR3: TGTGCCAGCAGCCCAGAGAGACTAGCAGGCGGGGAGCTGTTTTTT.

This chain joins TRBV27 and TRBJ1-6; a possible D gene is TRBD1 (6 bases). V was clipped by 7 bases and J by 2 bases, with 15 bases between them. Germline V lookup: CDR1 MNHEY, CDR2 SMNVEV (reference sequence). CDR3 length: 16 amino acids. CDR3 residues: CASKTQGAPYNSPLHF. In DNA, the CDR3 is TGTGCCAGCAAGACACAGGGTGCCCCCTATAATTCACCCCTCCACTTT.

This chain connects TRBV28 to TRBJ2-7, with 13 bases matching TRBD2. Germline V lookup: CDR1 MDHEN, CDR2 SYDVKM. This CDR3 comprises 14 residues. The V and J ends lost 6 bases and 3 bases, in that order; junction bases with no gene match: 2. The CDR3 reads CASRGTSGNYEQYF. The CDR3 coding sequence is TGTGCCAGCAGAGGGACTAGCGGGAACTACGAGCAGTACTTC.

The chain has TRBV29-1 and TRBJ1-4; 8 nucleotides line up with TRBD1. Germline values: CDR1 SQVTM, CDR2 ANQGSEA. The trim removed 6 bases at V and 8 bases at J, leaving 8 bases unmatched. This CDR3 spans 13 amino acids. The CDR3 spells CSVVTGVGEKLFF. DNA for the CDR3: TGCAGCGTCGTGACAGGGGTTGGAGAAAAACTGTTTTTT.

This chain links TRBV13 with TRBJ1-2; D perhaps matches TRBD1 (6 bases). Germline V lookup: CDR1 PRHDT, CDR2 FYEKMQ (reference sequence). Trimming left V 3 bases short and J 8 bases short, with 19 bases between. The CDR3 is 15 amino acids. The CDR3 region has the DNA TGTGCCAGCAGCTTTCGATCAGGGGCCGGAGCGGGCTACACCTTC. As protein: CASSFRSGAGAGYTF.

This chain connects TRBV10-3 to TRBJ1-6; no clear D. The V end lost 5 bases, the J end lost 7 bases, and 15 bases lay between the germline ends. Germline assignment: CDR1 ENHRY and CDR2 SYGVKD. This CDR3 spans 15 amino acids. The CDR3 loop reads CAISPDGVGNSPLHF. Here the CDR3 DNA reads TGTGCCATCAGTCCCGACGGGGTGGGAAATTCACCCCTCCACTTT.

This clone was seen more than once but under ten times. V and J are TRBV4-3 and TRBJ2-1; 8 bases fit TRBD1. The CDR3 consists of 16 residues. Per germline, CDR1 LGHNA and CDR2 YSLEER. Unmatched junction bases numbered 14, after V lost 3 bases and J lost 10 bases. The CDR3 nucleotides read TGCGCCAGCAGCCAGGCTACCGGGACAGGTTATCGGGAGCAGTTCTTC. It codes for CASSQATGTGYREQFF.

This clone was detected only once. The gene calls are TRBV28 and TRBJ2-3, with 11 bases fitting TRBD2. V trimming: 11 bases; J trimming: 9 bases; junction bases outside the gene matches: 13. The length of the CDR3 is 14 residues. CDR1 is MDHEN, CDR2 SYDVKM, per germline. The CDR3 sequence: CASYPGLAVGTQYF. As DNA, the CDR3 is TGTGCCTCGTATCCGGGACTAGCGGTGGGAACGCAGTATTTT.

In this sample, this clone turned up once. Here the CDR3 DNA reads TGCGCCAGCAGCTTGCAAGCGGGAGACCAAGAGACCCAGTACTTC. Amino acids: CASSLQAGDQETQYF. This chain joins TRBV5-1 and TRBJ2-5, with 8 bases aligning to TRBD2. CDR3 size: 15 residues. With V trimmed by 1 base and J by 0 bases, 2 bases remained unmatched. Germline V CDR1 and CDR2: SGHRS, YFSETQ.